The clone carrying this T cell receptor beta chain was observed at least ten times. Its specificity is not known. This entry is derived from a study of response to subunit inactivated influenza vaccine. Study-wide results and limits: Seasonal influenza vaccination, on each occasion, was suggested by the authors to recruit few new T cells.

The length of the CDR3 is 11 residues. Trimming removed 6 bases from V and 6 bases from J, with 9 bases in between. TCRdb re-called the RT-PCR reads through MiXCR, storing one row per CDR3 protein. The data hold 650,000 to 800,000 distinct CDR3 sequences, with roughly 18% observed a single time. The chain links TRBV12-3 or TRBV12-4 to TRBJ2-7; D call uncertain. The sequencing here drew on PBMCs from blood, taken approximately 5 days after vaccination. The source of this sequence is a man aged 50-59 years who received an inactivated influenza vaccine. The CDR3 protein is CASSLTSEQYF. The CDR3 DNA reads TGTGCCAGCAGCCTCACCTCCGAGCAGTACTTC.